The present T cell receptor (beta chain) was sequenced within a study of T cells in Graves' hyperthyroidism and ophthalmopathy. This clonotype was seen more than once but under ten times. Amplified TCR beta CDR3 regions came from RNA transcripts. The TCR CDR3 was amplified in a first-round RT-PCR using the HTBI primer set. TCRdb processed the multiplex PCR reads anew with MiXCR; each CDR3 protein has one entry. The sample has around 600,000 distinct CDR3 sequences, around 13% seen once. This CDR3 contains 12 residues. V lost 4 bases and J lost 3, with 9 bases in between. In germline, CDR1 is SQVTM, CDR2 ANQGSEA.

The source is a woman between 50 and 59 years old with Graves' ophthalmopathy. The chain joins TRBV29-1 to TRBJ1-2; D possibly corresponds to TRBD1 (5 bases). The sequencing sample was made of blood. The CDR3 loop is CSVVAGHYGYTF. The CDR3 coding sequence is TGCAGCGTTGTGGCAGGGCACTATGGCTACACCTTC.